This T cell receptor beta chain comes out of a study of T cell responses to AZD1222 COVID-19 vaccine (dated by TCRdb to about 2021). Looking at the study overall: AZD1222 recipients with second doses at about 4 weeks or about 12 weeks were pooled, because spike-specific TCR depth and breadth did not differ between schedules. A total of under 250 trial participants underwent TCR sequencing, of whom 207 had received two doses of AZD1222 and some 26 had received two doses of the MenACWY control vaccine. Trial participants were enrolled into age subgroups of 18-55, 56-69 and 70-plus years, which contained approximately 150, 30 and 60 TCR-sequenced participants, respectively. The paper's findings and limits, for the study overall: Most participants were white British and females outnumbered males, and the authors suggested that clonal diversity may have been underestimated. Vaccine-associated CD4 TCRs spanned the whole spike protein, with dominant responses in regions 160-218 and 743-854. Only five or six AZD1222 recipients were SARS-CoV-2 seropositive at baseline, limiting conclusions about previously exposed vaccinees. Because no samples from the day 14 peak response were available, repertoires could be characterized only after the peak T cell response. The 56-69-year group was small, and its depth increase did not reach significance, likely because of low power. Nearly half of unique spike-specific TCRs reportedly recognized epitopes outside regions mutated in the B.1.351 and B.1.1.7 variants. A significant rise in spike-specific TCR breadth and depth was observed after two AZD1222 doses relative to day 0 and relative to MenACWY recipients.

The CDR3 regions of human TCRbeta chains were analyzed by immunosequencing. From the authors' description of their analysis: Repertoire TCRs were matched against a reference library of SARS-CoV-2-specific TCRs generated with the MIRA antigen-specificity platform. Breadth was defined as the fraction of unique TCRs that were SARS-CoV-2-associated, and depth was defined as the fraction of total T cells that were SARS-CoV-2-associated. Using the MIRA data, each spike-specific TCR was assigned both to the spike region to which the TCR was reactive and to a CD4 or CD8 class. Log10-transformed breadth and depth values were compared by one-way ANOVA with Sidak's multiple comparisons tests. As stored in TCRdb, this immuneACCESS dataset retains in-frame rearrangements with V and J assigned. A fraction of the clones does not appear; measured against another copy, unresolved V genes explain less than half of the discrepancy, and the remainder lacks a known reason. The V and J calls and clone size were taken over from that table, and D and trimming were inferred from the DNA. The sample table holds roughly 70,000 clones, of which roughly 90% were seen once. Less than 3% of the sample is held by the ten biggest clonotypes.

This sample's time point label indicates: baseline before first vaccination. The vaccinee samples were drawn from two UK trials, COV001 and COV002, one of which was a single-blind randomized controlled phase 2/3 trial testing AZD1222 (ChAdOx1 nCoV-19) in healthy adults. For TCRbeta chain sequencing, PBMC samples were collected from trial participants at day 0 and at day 28 after the second dose. Notes on this clone: Its antigen target is currently unknown. There are no base qualities to consult, and no much larger clone falls within one base.

V ends up 2 bases short and J 0 bases short, with an unmatched junction base count of 17. Based on the germline V gene, the CDR1 and CDR2 sequences are KGHSH and LQKENI. Counted from cysteine to phenylalanine, this CDR3 has 20 amino acids. The retained sequence is limited to the CDR3, 60 bases, with the frame set at the first base. The chain uses TRBV18 and TRBJ1-1; the junction holds 8 bases that match TRBD1. The receptor's source is an adult in good health. The specimen was peripheral blood, collected on day 0 of AZD1222 vaccination. The encoded CDR3 is CASSPLDAGGKNVMNTEAFF. The sequenced DNA: TGTGCCAGCTCACCATTGGATGCAGGGGGCAAGAACGTAATGAACACTGAAGCTTTCTTT.